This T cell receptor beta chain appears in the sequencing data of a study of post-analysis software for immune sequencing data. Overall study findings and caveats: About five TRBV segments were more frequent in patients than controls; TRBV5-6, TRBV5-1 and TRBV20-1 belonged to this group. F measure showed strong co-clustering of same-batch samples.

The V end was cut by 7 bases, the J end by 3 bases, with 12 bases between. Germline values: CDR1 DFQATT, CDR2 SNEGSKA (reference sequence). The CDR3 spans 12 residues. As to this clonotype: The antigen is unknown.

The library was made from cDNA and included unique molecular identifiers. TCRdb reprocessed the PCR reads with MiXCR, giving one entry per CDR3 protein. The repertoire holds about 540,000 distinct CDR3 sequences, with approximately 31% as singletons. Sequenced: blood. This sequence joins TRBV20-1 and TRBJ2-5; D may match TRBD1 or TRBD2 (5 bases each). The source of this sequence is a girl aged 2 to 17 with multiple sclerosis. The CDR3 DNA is TGCAGTGGGGACGGACGGGAAGAGACCCAGTACTTC. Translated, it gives CSGDGREETQYF.